This T cell receptor beta chain was retrieved from a study of T cells after posttransplantation cyclophosphamide. Broader study findings: TRB overlap between skin or GI tissue T cells and blood was limited.

TCRdb's copy holds only in-frame clones and misses some; the assay was immunoSEQ multiplex PCR. This table has some 12,000 clones, approximately 95% appearing once. As to this clone: Its antigen is currently unknown.

This related bone marrow graft donor gave peripheral blood on the day of marrow donation. Cells defined as naive were viable CD3+CD4+ or CD3+CD8+ and CCR7+CD45RA+CD45RO-CD95-CD27+CD28+. The CDR3 loop spans 15 amino acids. Trimming shortened V by 1 base and J by 3 bases, and 9 bases separated the two germline ends. CDR1 and CDR2 (germline): SGHDN, FVKESK. This sequence joins TRBV14 and TRBJ2-2; maybe TRBD1 (5 bases). This TCR was sampled from a man younger than 40 in good health and a related stem cell transplant donor. Input material: naive CD8+ T cells sorted from PBMCs. CDR3 nucleotides: TGTGCCAGCAGCCAAGGGACACTGCACACCGGGGAGCTGTTTTTT. As protein: CASSQGTLHTGELFF.